One and the same sample provided the 21 T cell receptor beta chains below, sequenced in a study of shared clonotypes between healthy human individuals. Repertoires were generated with immunoSEQ multiplex PCR, while TCRdb's copy carries only in-frame clones and drops some. This table holds approximately 470,000 clones, 81% found once. Sequencing was done on a sample of PBMCs. All receptors come from a woman aged 35 to 49 in good health. Some clones in this sample may be carry-over from other donors' samples.

This clone was seen only a few times. Other DNA sequences in this specimen translate into the identical CDR3. The genes are TRBV18 and TRBJ2-7; 8 nucleotides match TRBD1. This CDR3 has 14 amino acids. Germline V gives CDR1 KGHSH, CDR2 LQKENI. V gave up 2 bases and J gave up 3 bases; unmatched junction bases: 3. CDR3 sequence: CASSPGTGVYEQYF. The CDR3 DNA follows: TGTGCCAGCTCACCAGGGACAGGTGTCTACGAGCAGTACTTC. Full variable domain (rest looked up from reference TRBV18 and TRBJ2-7): NAGVMQNPRHLVRRRGQEARLRCSPMKGHSHVYWYRQLPEEGLKFMVYLQKENIIDESGMPKERFSAEFPKEGPSILRIQQVVRGDSAAYFCASSPGTGVYEQYFGPGTRLTVT.

A few counts support this clone. The chain combines TRBV27 with TRBJ2-6; D call uncertain. V lost 9 bases and J 2 bases, leaving 14 bases between the germline ends. The CDR3 length is 15 residues. CDR1 is MNHEY and CDR2 is SMNVEV in the germline V gene (reference sequence). CDR3 sequence: CASSPQATGANVLTF. The CDR3 DNA reads as TGTGCCAGTTCCCCCCAGGCCACTGGGGCCAACGTCCTGACTTTC.

The genes are TRBV7-7 and TRBJ2-3, with 7 positions matching TRBD1. Germline V gene data show CDR1 as SSHAT and CDR2 as FNYEAQ (reference sequence). The CDR3 sequence is 15 residues long. The CDR3 reads CATSVGTEDWDTQYF. CDR3 nucleotide sequence: TGTGCTACGTCGGTCGGGACAGAGGATTGGGATACGCAGTATTTT.

V gene TRBV12-1 combines with J gene TRBJ2-7; the table's TRBD2 call for D was not verified on the DNA. TRBV12-1 is recorded as a pseudogene. This CDR3 comprises 14 residues. The CDR3 region is CASSSRSGSYEQYF. The CDR3 nucleotides are TGTGCCAGCAGCTCCCGGAGCGGCTCCTACGAGCAGTACTTC.

This clone appeared once. This chain connects TRBV9 to TRBJ1-4; the D gene is possibly TRBD1 (5 bases). Germline-derived CDR1 and CDR2 are SGDLS and YYNGEE. This CDR3 has 15 amino acids. The V end lost 0 bases, the J end lost 3 bases, and 9 bases lay between the germline ends. CDR3 protein: CASSVGGNPNEKLFF. The CDR3, as DNA: TGTGCCAGCAGCGTAGGGGGGAACCCTAATGAAAAACTGTTTTTT.

The chain employs TRBV5-1 and TRBJ2-2; tentatively, D is TRBD1 (7 bases). The germline V gene encodes CDR1 SGHRS and CDR2 YFSETQ. Trimming removed 3 bases from V and 0 bases from J, with 15 bases in between. The CDR3 has 17 amino acids. CDR3 nucleotides: TGCGCCAGCAGCTCCCCCAGGGGGGCCTCGAACACCGGGGAGCTGTTTTTT. Its translation is CASSSPRGASNTGELFF.

This chain links TRBV2 with TRBJ2-3; no clear D. Germline V lookup: CDR1 SNHLY, CDR2 FYNNEI. V was pared by 7 bases and J by 0 bases, with 8 bases between. This CDR3 has 13 amino acids. CDR3 amino acids: CASKVTSTDTQYF. As DNA, the CDR3 is TGTGCCAGCAAAGTGACTAGCACAGATACGCAGTATTTT.

The count of this clone is one. A far larger clone is just one base off, so this is likely a read error. The chain couples TRBV29-1 to TRBJ1-2; the D gene is possibly TRBD1 (5 bases). The CDR3 is 15 residues long. Germline CDR1 SQVTM, CDR2 ANQGSEA. DNA for the CDR3: TGCAGCGTTGAAGTATTAGGGCAGGGATACTATAGCTACACCTTC. Its protein product is CSVEVLGQGYYSYTF.

This clone has more than one count but fewer than ten. A far larger clone is only one base removed, so a read error is likely. The same CDR3 is also encoded by other DNA sequences in this sample. This chain joins TRBV27 and TRBJ2-5, with D maybe TRBD2 (5 bases). The CDR3 is 14 residues long. CDR1 MNHEY and CDR2 SMNVEV come from the germline V gene (reference sequence). V was shortened by 5 bases and J by 5 bases, with 15 bases between the two germline ends. The CDR3 reads CASSRTYFLETQYF. The DNA of the CDR3 is TGTGCCAGCAGTAGGACTTACTTTCTCGAGACCCAGTACTTC.

CDR3 DNA sequence: TGTGCCAGCACCCCTAGCTACTCTGGAAACACCATATATTTT. Translated, it gives CASTPSYSGNTIYF. The V and J genes are TRBV7-2 and TRBJ1-3; D gene ambiguous. Germline CDR1 SGHTA, CDR2 FQGNSA. CDR3 length equals 14 residues. V dropped 7 bases and J dropped 0 bases, with 10 bases sitting between them.

This clone was observed at least ten times. CDR3 amino acids: CASRLPGSAANTGELFF. DNA for the CDR3: TGTGCCAGTAGGCTTCCGGGATCGGCTGCGAACACCGGGGAGCTGTTTTTT. The chain has TRBV19 and TRBJ2-2; perhaps TRBD2 as D (5 bases). V was pared by 6 bases and J by 0 bases, with 17 bases between. Germline V gives CDR1 LNHDA, CDR2 SQIVND (reference sequence). The CDR3 has 17 amino acids.

This chain connects TRBV5-4 to TRBJ1-2; tentatively, D is TRBD1 (5 bases). Germline assignment: CDR1 SGHNT and CDR2 YYREEE (reference sequence). Deletions cut 0 bases from V and 5 bases from J, with 14 bases between. The CDR3 sequence is 15 residues long. The CDR3 sequence: CASSLGSGKSYGYTF. The CDR3 region has the DNA TGTGCCAGCAGCTTGGGTTCAGGGAAATCATATGGCTACACCTTC.

For this clone: A much bigger clone sits one base away, suggesting this may be a read error. This chain links TRBV6-1 with TRBJ2-3; D might be TRBD2 (6 bases). There are 18 residues in the CDR3. Germline V gene lookup returns CDR1 MNHNS and CDR2 SASEGT. The CDR3 loop is CASSESGGFSTSTGTQYF. In DNA form, the CDR3 reads TGTGCCAGCAGTGAAAGTGGGGGGTTCAGCACTAGCACAGGTACGCAGTATTTT.

This chain connects TRBV10-3 to TRBJ2-2; 11 bases are shared with TRBD2. CDR1 is ENHRY, CDR2 SYGVKD, per germline. The V segment lost 3 bases and the J segment 7 bases; nucleotides outside the gene matches: 7. This CDR3 spans 16 amino acids. The CDR3 nucleotides read TGTGCCATCAGTGAAGGGCTAGCGGGAGGCAGCGGGGAGCTGTTTTTT. This codes for CAISEGLAGGSGELFF.

The V call is TRBV18, the J call TRBJ2-7, with 7 bases that match TRBD1. The trim removed 2 bases at V and 1 base at J, leaving 5 bases unmatched. Germline CDR1 KGHSH, CDR2 LQKENI. This CDR3 has 15 amino acids. The CDR3 bases are TGTGCCAGCTCACCATCGCCAGGGGGATCCTACGAGCAGTACTTC. Encoded protein: CASSPSPGGSYEQYF.

There are a few counts of this clone. V is TRBV11-1 and J is TRBJ2-7; D not certain. V was clipped by 1 base and J by 0 bases, with 7 bases between them. CDR1 is SGHAT and CDR2 is FQDESV in the germline V gene (reference sequence). The CDR3 sequence is 14 residues long. For the CDR3, the DNA is TGTGCCAGCAGCTTAGACGACGCCTCCTACGAGCAGTACTTC. It yields the protein CASSLDDASYEQYF.

The chain recombines TRBV28 with TRBJ2-7, with TRBD1 matching over 9 bases. The CDR3 contains 15 residues. V was clipped by 6 bases and J by 4 bases; unmatched bases: 10. The germline V gene has CDR1 MDHEN and CDR2 SYDVKM. CDR3 region: CASSLQDRGEYEQYF. CDR3 coding DNA: TGTGCCAGCAGCCTCCAAGACAGGGGGGAGTACGAGCAGTACTTC.

V is TRBV5-1 and J is TRBJ2-3; 7 bases are shared with TRBD2. Germline CDR1 SGHRS, CDR2 YFSETQ. The CDR3 consists of 15 residues. The J segment lost 5 bases and the V segment lost 4 bases, leaving 10 bases of the junction unmatched. In DNA form, the CDR3 reads TGCGCCAGCAGCGGGATGGCGGGAGCGGGAGATACGCAGTATTTT. It translates to CASSGMAGAGDTQYF. The whole variable domain, filled in from reference TRBV5-1 and TRBJ2-3, reads KAGVTQTPRYLIKTRGQQVTLSCSPISGHRSVSWYQQTPGQGLQFLFEYFSETQRNKGNFPGRFSGRQFSNSRSEMNVSTLELGDSALYLCASSGMAGAGDTQYFGPGTRLTVL.

The gene calls are TRBV6-5 and TRBJ1-5; 11 bases are shared with TRBD1. J was trimmed by 9 bases and V by 5 bases; bases with no gene match: 9. CDR3 length: 15 amino acids. Per germline, CDR1 MNHEY and CDR2 SVGAGI. As DNA, the CDR3 is TGTGCCAGCAGTGCGGGACAGGGGGGATCCGGGCCCCAGCATTTT. This sequence encodes CASSAGQGGSGPQHF.

The chain uses TRBV28 and TRBJ2-7, with 9 nucleotides matching TRBD2. The V gene end was trimmed by 4 bases and the J gene end by 4 bases; junction bases not matched to a gene: 11. Germline CDR1 is MDHEN and CDR2 is SYDVKM. The CDR3 runs 16 residues. The CDR3 DNA sequence: TGTGCCAGCAGTTGGGCAGCGGGAGGTGGTAGGTACGAGCAGTACTTC. This codes for CASSWAAGGGRYEQYF.

The chain uses TRBV6-5 and TRBJ1-1; possibly TRBD1 for D (6 bases). This CDR3 has 13 residues. Germline-derived CDR1 and CDR2 are MNHEY and SVGAGI. Deletions cut 10 bases from V and 1 base from J, with 13 bases between. CDR3 region: CATHKTGNTEAFF. The CDR3 bases are TGTGCCACCCATAAGACAGGGAACACTGAAGCTTTCTTT.